The sequence of this T cell receptor beta chain was determined in a study of control samples from healthy donors and cancer patients. There are 15 residues in the CDR3. Germline values: CDR1 LGHDT, CDR2 YNNKEL (reference sequence). Trimming left V 3 bases short and J 3 bases short, with 14 bases between. Method: immunoSEQ multiplex PCR; TCRdb's copy keeps in-frame clones and lacks some. The profile shows some 110,000 clones, 75% to 90% of them singletons. Specimen: PBMCs. The clonotype comes from a woman aged 45-65 years with colorectal cancer. This sequence joins TRBV3-1 (or the pseudogene TRBV3-2) and TRBJ1-1; weak D call: TRBD1 (5 bases). The CDR3 DNA reads TGTGCCAGCAGCCATGGGAACGGGGGGGACACTGAAGCTTTCTTT. It encodes CASSHGNGGDTEAFF.